This record covers a single TCR beta chain. Antigen specificity is unknown. This sample is drawn from a study of blood T cells in healthy people across ages. Study-wide context: For every two T cells, template switching captured about one barcoded beta molecule. Whole-study findings and limits: Diversity was estimated from one million T cells, and these estimates were considered underestimates.

Per germline, CDR1 SGHTA and CDR2 FQGNSA. CDR3 size: 13 residues. V lost 7 bases to trimming and J lost 7 bases; unmatched junction nucleotides: 3. Primers used in a second PCR of about 7 to 12 cycles were a sample-barcoded 5' primer and a J-beta primer mix. TCRdb analysed the 5' RACE reads with MiXCR anew, one entry per CDR3 protein. Among 380,000 or so distinct CDR3 sequences listed, about 52% were seen once. V gene TRBV7-2 combines with J gene TRBJ2-2; 10 bases align to TRBD2. The receptor was isolated from a man in his sixties in good health. Sequenced input: blood. This chain's CDR3 is CASTQREGGELFF. Here the CDR3 DNA reads TGTGCCAGCACGCAGCGGGAGGGCGGGGAGCTGTTTTTT.